This T cell receptor (beta chain) was sequenced for a study of response to subunit inactivated influenza vaccine. MiXCR, run by TCRdb on the RT-PCR reads, gives a single entry per CDR3 protein. The table has roughly 570,000 distinct CDR3 sequences, 14% seen once; the top ten hold over 8.5%. General study results and limits: New T cells are recruited in small numbers by each seasonal influenza vaccination, according to the authors' suggestion.

The CDR3 spans 15 residues. The V gene lost 6 bases and the J gene lost 4 bases, with 16 bases spanning the gap. Germline V lookup: CDR1 LGHDT, CDR2 YNNKEL (reference sequence). This clonotype was seen a few times. Its antigen is still unknown. The TCR originated in a man between 50 and 59 years old who received an inactivated influenza vaccine. The chain uses TRBV3-1 and TRBJ2-1, with TRBD2 as a possible D gene (7 bases). The starting material was PBMCs from blood, obtained 11 to 12 days after vaccination. The CDR3 bases are TGTGCCAGCAGTTTCGCCGGGGGGCAATACAATGAGCAGTTCTTC. Amino acid sequence: CASSFAGGQYNEQFF.